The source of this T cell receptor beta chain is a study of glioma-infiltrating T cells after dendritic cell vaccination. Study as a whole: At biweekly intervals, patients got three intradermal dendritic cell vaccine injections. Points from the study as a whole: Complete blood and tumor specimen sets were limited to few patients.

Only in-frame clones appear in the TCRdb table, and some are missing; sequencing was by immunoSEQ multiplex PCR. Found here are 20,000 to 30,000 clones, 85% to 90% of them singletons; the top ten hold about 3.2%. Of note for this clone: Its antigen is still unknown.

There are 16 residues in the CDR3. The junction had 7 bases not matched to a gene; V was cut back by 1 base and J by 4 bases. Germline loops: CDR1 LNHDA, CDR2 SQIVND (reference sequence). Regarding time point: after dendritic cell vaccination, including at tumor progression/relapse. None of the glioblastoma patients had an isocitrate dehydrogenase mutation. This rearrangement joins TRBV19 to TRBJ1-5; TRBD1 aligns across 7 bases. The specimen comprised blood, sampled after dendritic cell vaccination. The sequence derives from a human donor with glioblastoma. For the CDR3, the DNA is TGTGCCAGTAGTATAGGGACAGGAAAGGGGAATCAGCCCCAGCATTTT. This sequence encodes CASSIGTGKGNQPQHF.